A single sample is the source of the 13 T cell receptor beta chains below, sequenced in a study of T cells in Graves' hyperthyroidism and ophthalmopathy. Researchers amplified the TCR beta CDR3 regions from RNA transcripts. The HTBI set primed first-round TCR CDR3 RT-PCR. MiXCR, run by TCRdb on the multiplex PCR reads, gives a single entry per CDR3 protein. The profile shows a few hundred thousand distinct CDR3 sequences, less than 25% of them singletons. Sequenced: blood. The receptors here all came from a man younger than 30 with Graves' hyperthyroidism.

This clonotype was counted at least ten times. The chain employs TRBV2 and TRBJ1-3, with D tentatively TRBD1 (6 bases). This CDR3 comprises 17 residues. V lost 5 bases, J lost 0 bases, and 17 bases lay in between. Germline V gene sequence: CDR1 SNHLY, CDR2 FYNNEI. The CDR3 sequence is CASSPRTAQGSGNTIYF. CDR3 DNA: TGTGCCAGCAGTCCAAGGACAGCCCAAGGCTCTGGAAACACCATATATTTT. Full variable domain (outside the CDR3, taken from reference TRBV2 and TRBJ1-3): EPEVTQTPSHQVTQMGQEVILRCVPISNHLYFYWYRQILGQKVEFLVSFYNNEISEKSEIFDDQFSVERPDGSNFTLKIRSTKLEDSAMYFCASSPRTAQGSGNTIYFGEGSWLTVV.

This clonotype was recorded many times. This rearrangement joins TRBV12-3 or TRBV12-4 to TRBJ1-5, with D possibly being TRBD1 (6 bases). The V end lost 8 bases, the J end lost 3 bases, and 11 bases lay between the germline ends. The CDR3 sequence is 13 residues long. CDR3 region: CASGQLNNQPQHF. CDR3 nucleotide sequence: TGTGCCAGCGGACAGTTGAACAATCAGCCCCAGCATTTT.

The V gene is TRBV12-3 or TRBV12-4, the J gene TRBJ1-1; D possibly corresponds to TRBD1 (5 bases). The CDR3 is 16 amino acids. V lost 7 bases and J 5 bases, leaving 23 bases between the germline ends. For the CDR3, the DNA is TGTGCCAGCACCGCCGGGGTCGGGGGATTGTGGACTGAAGCTTTCTTT. Protein product: CASTAGVGGLWTEAFF.

This clonotype has a count of ten or more. The chain links TRBV6-5 to TRBJ2-2; a possible D gene is TRBD2 (5 bases). CDR3 length: 17 amino acids. Germline CDR1 and CDR2: MNHEY and SVGAGI. Between the trimmed V and J ends, which lost 0 bases and 0 bases, there was a span of 11 bases. CDR3: CASSYSEVTANTGELFF. The DNA for the CDR3 is TGTGCCAGCAGTTACTCGGAGGTGACCGCGAACACCGGGGAGCTGTTTTTT.

The rearrangement uses TRBV6-1 and TRBJ2-5; D ambiguous. Germline V CDR1 and CDR2: MNHNS, SASEGT. Deletions cut 0 bases from V and 1 base from J, with 18 bases between. This CDR3 is built from 18 residues. CDR3 residues: CASSEARQVGNFQETQYF. Here the CDR3 DNA reads TGTGCCAGCAGTGAAGCGCGGCAGGTCGGAAACTTCCAAGAGACCCAGTACTTC.

This clonotype was detected a few times. This chain joins TRBV6-4 and TRBJ2-5, with 10 bases that match TRBD2. CDR1 is MRHNA and CDR2 is SNTAGT in the germline V gene. V trimming: 6 bases; J trimming: 5 bases; junction bases outside the gene matches: 9. The CDR3 totals 15 residues. CDR3 DNA: TGTGCCAGCAGAGTTATGGGACTAGCGTGGGAGACCCAGTACTTC. Translating it yields CASRVMGLAWETQYF.

J is TRBJ2-3 and V is TRBV20-1; the match to TRBD2 covers 11 bases. The germline gives CDR1 DFQATT, CDR2 SNEGSKA (reference sequence). V lost 1 base and J lost 5; bases outside the gene matches: 5. The CDR3 has 15 amino acids. For the CDR3, the DNA is TGCAGTGCTAGAGGGGTAGCGGGGGGGATAGATACGCAGTATTTT. This sequence encodes CSARGVAGGIDTQYF.

This clonotype was found many times. The V and J genes are TRBV12-3 or TRBV12-4 and TRBJ1-1, with D perhaps TRBD1 (6 bases). V was shortened by 5 bases and J by 6 bases, with 16 bases between the two germline ends. The CDR3 runs 14 residues. The CDR3 DNA sequence: TGTGCCAGCAGTCCGGAGAGGGGGGAGGCTGAAGCTTTCTTT. This translates into CASSPERGEAEAFF.

The table lists this clonotype with many counts. The chain joins TRBV12-3 or TRBV12-4 to TRBJ2-2; the match to TRBD1 covers 9 bases. Trimming cost V 0 bases and J 5 bases; bases outside gene matches: 1. This CDR3 comprises 15 residues. CDR3 sequence: CASSLATGGTGELFF. The CDR3 bases are TGTGCCAGCAGTTTAGCGACAGGGGGAACCGGGGAGCTGTTTTTT.

This rearrangement joins TRBV6-1 to TRBJ1-5; D remains ambiguous. This CDR3 spans 13 amino acids. Germline V gene sequence: CDR1 MNHNS, CDR2 SASEGT. Trimming took off 3 bases at V and 7 bases at J, with 10 bases between the two ends. CDR3 sequence reads: CASSEQSQQPQHF. The DNA for the CDR3 is TGTGCCAGCAGTGAGCAGAGTCAACAGCCCCAGCATTTT.

The V call is TRBV6-1, the J call TRBJ2-5; 10 bases match TRBD2. The junction had 9 bases not matched to a gene; V was cut back by 11 bases and J by 3 bases. This CDR3 comprises 14 residues. Germline V lookup: CDR1 MNHNS, CDR2 SASEGT. DNA of the CDR3: TGTGCCGGTACCGGGACTAGCGCTGAAGAGACCCAGTACTTC. Its protein is CAGTGTSAEETQYF.

This clonotype was recorded many times. This chain links TRBV6-5 with TRBJ1-1, with D perhaps matching TRBD1 (6 bases). V gave up 5 bases and J gave up 3 bases, with 13 bases separating them. From germline, CDR1 is MNHEY and CDR2 SVGAGI. The CDR3 has 14 amino acids. In nucleotides, the CDR3 is TGTGCCAGCAGTCTGACAGGCCTACACACTGAAGCTTTCTTT. It specifies CASSLTGLHTEAFF.

This clonotype came up a few times. The chain employs TRBV7-2 and TRBJ1-3, with D unclear. Trimming cost V 5 bases and J 4 bases, with 12 bases left between them. Germline V gene data show CDR1 as SGHTA and CDR2 as FQGNSA. This CDR3 has 14 amino acids. In DNA, the CDR3 is TGTGCCAGCAGCCTAAACCCTGAAGGAAACACCATATATTTT. Its protein product is CASSLNPEGNTIYF.